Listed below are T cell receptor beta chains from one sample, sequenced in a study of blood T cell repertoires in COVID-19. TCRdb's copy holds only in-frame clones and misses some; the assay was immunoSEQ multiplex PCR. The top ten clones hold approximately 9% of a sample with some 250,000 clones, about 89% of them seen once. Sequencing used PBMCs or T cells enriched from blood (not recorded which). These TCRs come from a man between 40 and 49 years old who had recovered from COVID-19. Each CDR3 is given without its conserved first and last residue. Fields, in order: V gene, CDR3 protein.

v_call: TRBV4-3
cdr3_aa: ASSQELSRQGSNEQF

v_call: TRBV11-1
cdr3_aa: ASSLALSNSYEQY

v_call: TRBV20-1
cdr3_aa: SERDSPLH

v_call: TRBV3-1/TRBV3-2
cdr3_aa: ASSQSGGALDTQY

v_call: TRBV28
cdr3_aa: ASRRQGGYQPQH

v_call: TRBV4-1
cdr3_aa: ASSTLAGTTRYEQY

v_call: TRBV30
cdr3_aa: AWSKNTGGKNIQY

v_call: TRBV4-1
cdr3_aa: ASSQNYGTGGADGYT

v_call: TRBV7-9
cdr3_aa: ASSVGRVGTTNYGYT

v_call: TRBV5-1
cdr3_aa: ASSADGRSNEKLF

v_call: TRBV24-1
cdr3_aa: ATAGAGPGQF

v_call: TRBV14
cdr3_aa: ASSQEFRSLAGGLTDTQY

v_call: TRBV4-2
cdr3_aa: ASSQESSSYNSPLH

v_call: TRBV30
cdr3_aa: AWSVIYRNNSPLH

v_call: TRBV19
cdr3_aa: ASRDTGTTNEKLF

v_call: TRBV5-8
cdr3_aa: ASSGGGRGSYEQY

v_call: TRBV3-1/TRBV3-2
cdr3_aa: ASSQGSLAGGHGETQY

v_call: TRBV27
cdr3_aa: ASSSSSPRVSEQY

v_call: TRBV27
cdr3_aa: ASGRRAGQPQH

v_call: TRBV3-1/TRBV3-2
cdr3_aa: ASSLDRGGSRSYNEQF

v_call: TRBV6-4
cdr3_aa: ASRGRTGVRNQPQH

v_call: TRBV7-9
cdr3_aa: ASSSSGNNQPQH

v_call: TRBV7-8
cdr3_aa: ASSGLAGAGGELF

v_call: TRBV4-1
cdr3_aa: ASSHPQGNNSPLH

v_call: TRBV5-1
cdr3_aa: ASSLTGVVNEKLF

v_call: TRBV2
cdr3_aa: ASSEPLTGQGVSYEQY

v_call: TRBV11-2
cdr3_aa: ASSLGNRGPYEQY

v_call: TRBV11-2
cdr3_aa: ASSQHVGPGGGNTIY

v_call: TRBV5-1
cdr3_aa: ASSATGTGAPDTQY

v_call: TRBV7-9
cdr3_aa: ASSLGQQAGELF

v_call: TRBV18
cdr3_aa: ASSRQGWDNEQF

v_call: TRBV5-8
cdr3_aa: ASSPGQWFQPQH

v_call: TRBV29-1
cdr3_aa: SASGRYNEQF

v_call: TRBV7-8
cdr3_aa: ASSLVRVFSYEQY

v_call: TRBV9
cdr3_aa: ASSVASGRASHQY

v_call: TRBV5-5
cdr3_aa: ASSPYGTGNTEAF

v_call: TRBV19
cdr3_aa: ASSIEAGGLSGTQY

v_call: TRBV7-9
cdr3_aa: ASSLGLGQAYYEQY

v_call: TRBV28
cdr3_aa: ASSLPTGRNEQY

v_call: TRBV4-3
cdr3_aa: ASSQEVEGTEAF

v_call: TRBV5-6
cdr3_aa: ASSETGGPLGKLF

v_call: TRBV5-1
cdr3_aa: ASSLTGTGDSPLH

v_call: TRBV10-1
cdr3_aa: ASSGQTGPSYEQY

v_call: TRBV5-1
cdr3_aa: ASSLDGSGTDTQY